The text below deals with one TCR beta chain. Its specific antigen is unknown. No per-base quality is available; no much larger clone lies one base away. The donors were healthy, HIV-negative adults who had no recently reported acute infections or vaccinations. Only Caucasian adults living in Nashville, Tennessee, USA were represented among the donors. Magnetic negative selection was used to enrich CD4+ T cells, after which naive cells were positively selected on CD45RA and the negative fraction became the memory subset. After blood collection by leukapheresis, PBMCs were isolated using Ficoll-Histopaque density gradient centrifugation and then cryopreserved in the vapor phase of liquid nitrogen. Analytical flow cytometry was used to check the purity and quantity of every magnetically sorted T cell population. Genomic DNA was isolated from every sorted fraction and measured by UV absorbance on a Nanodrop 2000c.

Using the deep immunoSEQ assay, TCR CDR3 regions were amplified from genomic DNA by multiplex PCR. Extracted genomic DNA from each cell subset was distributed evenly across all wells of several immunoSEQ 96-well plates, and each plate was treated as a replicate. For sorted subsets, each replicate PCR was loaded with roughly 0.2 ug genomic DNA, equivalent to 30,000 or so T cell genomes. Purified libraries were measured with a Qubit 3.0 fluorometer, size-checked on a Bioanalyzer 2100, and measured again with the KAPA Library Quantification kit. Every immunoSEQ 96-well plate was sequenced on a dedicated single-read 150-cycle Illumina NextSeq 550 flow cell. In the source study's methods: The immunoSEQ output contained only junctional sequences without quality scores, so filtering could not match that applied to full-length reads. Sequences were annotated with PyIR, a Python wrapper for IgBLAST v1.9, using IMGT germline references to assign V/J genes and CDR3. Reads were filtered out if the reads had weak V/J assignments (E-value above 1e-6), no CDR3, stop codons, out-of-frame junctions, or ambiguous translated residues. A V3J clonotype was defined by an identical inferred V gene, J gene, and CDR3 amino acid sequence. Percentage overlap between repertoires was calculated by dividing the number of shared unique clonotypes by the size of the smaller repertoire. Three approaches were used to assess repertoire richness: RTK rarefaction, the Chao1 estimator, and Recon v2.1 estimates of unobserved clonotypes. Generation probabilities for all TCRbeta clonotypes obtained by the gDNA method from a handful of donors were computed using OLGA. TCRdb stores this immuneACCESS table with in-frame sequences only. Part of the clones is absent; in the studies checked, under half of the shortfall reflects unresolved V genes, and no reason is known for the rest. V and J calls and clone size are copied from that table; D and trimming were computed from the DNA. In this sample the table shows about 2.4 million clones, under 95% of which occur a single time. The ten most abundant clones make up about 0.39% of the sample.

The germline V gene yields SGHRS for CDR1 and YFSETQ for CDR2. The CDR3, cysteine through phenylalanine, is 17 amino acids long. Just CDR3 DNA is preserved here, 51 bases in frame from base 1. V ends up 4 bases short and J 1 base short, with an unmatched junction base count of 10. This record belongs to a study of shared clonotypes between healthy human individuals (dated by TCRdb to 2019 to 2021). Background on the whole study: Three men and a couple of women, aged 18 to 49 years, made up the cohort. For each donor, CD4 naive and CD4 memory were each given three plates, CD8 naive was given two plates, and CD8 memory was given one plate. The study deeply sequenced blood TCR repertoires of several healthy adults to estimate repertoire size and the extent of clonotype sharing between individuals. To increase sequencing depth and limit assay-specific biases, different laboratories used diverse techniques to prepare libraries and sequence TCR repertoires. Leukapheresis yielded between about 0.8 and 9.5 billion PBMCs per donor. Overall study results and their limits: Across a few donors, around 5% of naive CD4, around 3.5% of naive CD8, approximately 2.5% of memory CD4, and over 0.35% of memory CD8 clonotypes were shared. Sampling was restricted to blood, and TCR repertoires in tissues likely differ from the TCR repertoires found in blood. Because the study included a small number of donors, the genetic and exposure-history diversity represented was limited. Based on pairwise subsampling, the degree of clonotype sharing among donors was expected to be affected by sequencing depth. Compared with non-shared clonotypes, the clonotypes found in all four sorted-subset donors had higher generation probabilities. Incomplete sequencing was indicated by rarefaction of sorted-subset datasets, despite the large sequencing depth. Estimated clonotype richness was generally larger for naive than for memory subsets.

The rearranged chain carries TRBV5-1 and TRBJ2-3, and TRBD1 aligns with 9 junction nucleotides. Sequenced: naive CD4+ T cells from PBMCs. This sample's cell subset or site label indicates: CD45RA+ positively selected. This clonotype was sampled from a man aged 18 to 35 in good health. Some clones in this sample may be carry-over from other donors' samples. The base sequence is TGCGCCAGCAGCCGCCTCCGGACAGGGGCGGGCACAGATACGCAGTATTTT. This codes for CASSRLRTGAGTDTQYF.